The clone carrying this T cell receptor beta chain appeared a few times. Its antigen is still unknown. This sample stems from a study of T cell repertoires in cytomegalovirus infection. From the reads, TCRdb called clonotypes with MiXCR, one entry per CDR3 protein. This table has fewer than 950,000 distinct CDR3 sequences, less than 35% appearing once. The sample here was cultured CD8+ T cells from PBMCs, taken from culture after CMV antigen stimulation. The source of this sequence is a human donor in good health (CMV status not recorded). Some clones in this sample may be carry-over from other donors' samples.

This chain's CDR3 is CASSYTAVDNEQFF. CDR3 bases: TGTGCCAGCAGTTACACGGCAGTTGACAATGAGCAGTTCTTC. The chain is built from TRBV6-5 and TRBJ2-1; no clear D. CDR3 length: 14 amino acids. Germline V gives CDR1 MNHEY, CDR2 SVGAGI. Trimming pared 2 bases from V and 5 bases from J, leaving 10 bases between.